These T cell receptor beta chains were read from a single sample in a study of patients and donors after allogeneic stem cell transplantation. Each CDR3 protein is one row after TCRdb ran MiXCR on the RT-PCR reads. The sample holds approximately 200,000 distinct CDR3 sequences, roughly two fifths seen once. The sample was blood, either unsorted or a sorted T cell fraction (not recorded which). These receptors all come from a human donor who was either an allogeneic HSCT recipient or a stem cell or donor lymphocyte infusion donor (not recorded which). It is not recorded whose cells these are; they may come from a transplant donor. Each CDR3 is given with its conserved first and last residue. A D gene is named only where the DNA matches it firmly. Part of the rows lack a size; the others show once, few, many or a class for expanded clones.

J: TRBJ1-4
V: TRBV10-3
D: TRBD1
size: -
CDR3: CAISEQQGYEKLFF
DNA: TGTGCCATCAGTGAACAACAGGGGTACGAAAAACTGTTTTTT

J: TRBJ1-2
V: TRBV12-3/TRBV12-4
D: -
size: -
CDR3: CASRDSINYGYTF
DNA: TGTGCCAGCAGAGACAGTATTAACTATGGCTACACCTTC

J: TRBJ2-1
V: TRBV6-1
D: -
size: -
CDR3: CASSEDEGGPNEQFF
DNA: TGTGCCAGCAGTGAAGACGAGGGGGGGCCCAATGAGCAGTTCTTC

J: TRBJ2-7
V: TRBV5-1
D: -
size: -
CDR3: CASSSRDLSYEQYF
DNA: TGCGCCAGCAGCTCCCGGGATCTTTCCTACGAGCAGTACTTC

J: TRBJ1-5
V: TRBV5-5
D: -
size: -
CDR3: CASSFLWQANQPQHF
DNA: TGTGCCAGCAGCTTCCTCTGGCAGGCGAATCAGCCCCAGCATTTT

J: TRBJ2-4
V: TRBV27
D: -
size: -
CDR3: CASRSLRDLKNIQYF
DNA: TGTGCCAGCCGCTCCCTCAGGGATCTTAAAAACATTCAGTACTTC

J: TRBJ1-2
V: TRBV3-1
D: -
size: -
CDR3: CASSQDVYPGGYTF
DNA: TGTGCCAGCAGCCAAGATGTCTACCCTGGCGGCTACACCTTC

J: TRBJ1-1
V: TRBV27
D: TRBD1
size: -
CDR3: CASRQRGTVYDTFF
DNA: TGTGCCAGCAGACAGAGAGGGACAGTTTATGATACTTTCTTT

J: TRBJ1-1
V: TRBV7-9
D: -
size: -
CDR3: CASSQNTNTEAFF
DNA: TGTGCCAGCAGCCAGAACACGAACACTGAAGCTTTCTTT

J: TRBJ1-2
V: TRBV20-1
D: -
size: -
CDR3: CSAQPNRANNYGYTF
DNA: TGCAGTGCTCAGCCAAACAGGGCCAATAACTATGGCTACACCTTC

J: TRBJ2-5
V: TRBV5-1
D: -
size: -
CDR3: CASSFGRETQYF
DNA: TGCGCCAGCAGCTTCGGGCGAGAGACCCAGTACTTC

J: TRBJ1-2
V: TRBV30
D: -
size: -
CDR3: CAWSAGAYGYTF
DNA: TGTGCCTGGAGTGCAGGGGCATATGGCTACACCTTC

J: TRBJ1-2
V: TRBV12-3/TRBV12-4
D: -
size: few
CDR3: CASRGGTLYGYTF
DNA: TGTGCCAGCAGAGGGGGGACACTCTATGGCTACACCTTC

J: TRBJ2-3
V: TRBV29-1
D: -
size: -
CDR3: CSVRPGGGDTQYF
DNA: TGCAGCGTCCGTCCCGGGGGAGGAGATACGCAGTATTTT

J: TRBJ1-1
V: TRBV27
D: -
size: -
CDR3: CASTRQWGSAEAFF
DNA: TGTGCCAGCACCCGACAGTGGGGGAGTGCTGAAGCTTTCTTT

J: TRBJ2-1
V: TRBV4-2
D: TRBD2
size: few
CDR3: CASSQELASGGAWSSYNEQFF
DNA: TGTGCCAGCAGCCAAGAGTTGGCTAGCGGGGGGGCCTGGAGCTCCTACAATGAGCAGTTCTTC

J: TRBJ2-3
V: TRBV6-2/TRBV6-3
D: -
size: -
CDR3: CASSYSTSGSSTDTQYF
DNA: TGTGCCAGCAGTTACTCGACGTCGGGATCTAGCACAGATACGCAGTATTTT

J: TRBJ1-1
V: TRBV4-3
D: TRBD1
size: -
CDR3: CASSPDMEGAIEAFF
DNA: TGCGCCAGCAGCCCTGATATGGAGGGGGCTATTGAAGCTTTCTTT

J: TRBJ2-5
V: TRBV12-3/TRBV12-4
D: -
size: -
CDR3: CASTPGIRRETQYF
DNA: TGTGCCAGCACCCCCGGCATCCGCAGGGAGACCCAGTACTTC

J: TRBJ1-1
V: TRBV6-5
D: TRBD1
size: few
CDR3: CASSLWTGDGNTEAFF
DNA: TGTGCCAGCAGCCTTTGGACAGGAGATGGGAACACTGAAGCTTTCTTT

J: TRBJ1-5
V: TRBV21-1
D: -
size: many
CDR3: CASSNLEEGLQPQHF
DNA: TGTGCCAGCAGCAATCTCGAGGAGGGGCTCCAGCCCCAGCATTTT

J: TRBJ1-5
V: TRBV11-2
D: -
size: -
CDR3: CASSLDLRDQPQHF
DNA: TGTGCCAGCAGCTTAGACCTTCGCGATCAGCCCCAGCATTTT

J: TRBJ2-2
V: TRBV7-3
D: -
size: -
CDR3: CASSSGNTGELFF
DNA: TGTGCCAGCAGCTCCGGGAACACCGGGGAGCTGTTTTTT

J: TRBJ1-6
V: TRBV12-3/TRBV12-4
D: -
size: -
CDR3: CASSHQMRNSPLHF
DNA: TGTGCCAGCAGTCATCAGATGAGGAATTCACCCCTCCACTTT

J: TRBJ2-6
V: TRBV28
D: -
size: few
CDR3: CASSTSGANVLTF
DNA: TGTGCCAGCTCGACCTCTGGGGCCAACGTCCTGACTTTC

J: TRBJ1-2
V: TRBV28
D: -
size: -
CDR3: CASSFLTGYTF
DNA: TGTGCCAGCAGTTTTCTAACCGGCTACACCTTC

J: TRBJ1-2
V: TRBV12-3/TRBV12-4
D: TRBD1
size: few
CDR3: CASSFGDSLYGYTF
DNA: TGTGCCAGCAGTTTTGGGGACAGCTTATATGGCTACACCTTC

J: TRBJ2-3
V: TRBV10-3
D: -
size: few
CDR3: CAISEKLGGTDTQYF
DNA: TGTGCCATCAGTGAAAAACTAGGGGGCACAGATACGCAGTATTTT

J: TRBJ2-5
V: TRBV12-3/TRBV12-4
D: -
size: -
CDR3: CASSFERGRETQYF
DNA: TGTGCCAGCAGCTTTGAGAGGGGAAGGGAGACCCAGTACTTC

J: TRBJ1-6
V: TRBV30
D: TRBD1
size: -
CDR3: CAWRTGYPLHF
DNA: TGTGCCTGGAGGACAGGGTATCCCCTCCACTTT

J: TRBJ2-7
V: TRBV18
D: TRBD1
size: -
CDR3: CASSPRDRDYEQYF
DNA: TGTGCCAGCTCACCACGGGACAGGGATTACGAGCAGTACTTC

J: TRBJ1-6
V: TRBV6-5
D: TRBD1
size: few
CDR3: CASSSQGASYNSPLHF
DNA: TGTGCCAGCAGCTCACAGGGGGCATCCTATAATTCACCCCTCCACTTT

J: TRBJ1-6
V: TRBV3-1
D: -
size: -
CDR3: CASSPGGYNSPLHF
DNA: TGTGCCAGCAGTCCGGGGGGATATAATTCACCCCTCCACTTT

J: TRBJ1-4
V: TRBV14
D: -
size: -
CDR3: CASSQGTESNEKLFF
DNA: TGTGCCAGCAGCCAAGGGACGGAGAGTAATGAAAAACTGTTTTTT

J: TRBJ2-3
V: TRBV20-1
D: TRBD2
size: -
CDR3: CSASLAGGASTDTQYF
DNA: TGCAGTGCTAGCCTAGCGGGGGGCGCTAGCACAGATACGCAGTATTTT

J: TRBJ2-3
V: TRBV20-1
D: -
size: few
CDR3: CSAIPGGADTQYF
DNA: TGCAGTGCTATACCCGGGGGCGCCGATACGCAGTATTTT

J: TRBJ1-5
V: TRBV20-1
D: -
size: -
CDR3: CSARDLQDHSNQPQHF
DNA: TGCAGTGCTAGAGATTTACAAGACCATAGCAATCAGCCCCAGCATTTT

J: TRBJ1-6
V: TRBV30
D: -
size: -
CDR3: CAWSATVNSPLHF
DNA: TGTGCCTGGAGTGCAACAGTTAATTCACCCCTCCACTTT

J: TRBJ1-3
V: TRBV27
D: -
size: few
CDR3: CASSPIFSDSASGNTIYF
DNA: TGTGCCAGCAGTCCCATCTTTTCTGACTCCGCCTCTGGAAACACCATATATTTT

J: TRBJ2-2
V: TRBV7-2
D: -
size: few
CDR3: CASSLGFANTGELFF
DNA: TGTGCCAGCAGCTTAGGGTTCGCGAACACCGGGGAGCTGTTTTTT

J: TRBJ2-1
V: TRBV5-5
D: -
size: -
CDR3: CASSWDLGAYVGQFF
DNA: TGTGCCAGCAGCTGGGACCTTGGGGCCTACGTAGGGCAGTTCTTC

J: TRBJ2-7
V: TRBV5-1
D: -
size: few
CDR3: CASSLEPAVTSYEQYF
DNA: TGCGCCAGCAGCTTGGAGCCAGCGGTTACTTCCTACGAGCAGTACTTC

J: TRBJ2-2
V: TRBV15
D: TRBD2
size: -
CDR3: CATSRDRTSGGYSNTGELFF
DNA: TGTGCCACCAGCAGAGATAGGACTAGCGGGGGCTACTCGAACACCGGGGAGCTGTTTTTT

J: TRBJ1-6
V: TRBV12-3/TRBV12-4
D: -
size: few
CDR3: CASRPNLTRSPLHF
DNA: TGTGCCAGCAGACCAAACCTGACGCGCTCACCCCTCCACTTT

J: TRBJ1-1
V: TRBV9
D: -
size: few
CDR3: CASSVEGYGAEAFF
DNA: TGTGCCAGCAGCGTAGAGGGATATGGGGCTGAAGCTTTCTTT

J: TRBJ1-4
V: TRBV7-2
D: -
size: few
CDR3: CASSLVHPGGKLFF
DNA: TGTGCCAGCAGCTTAGTACACCCGGGAGGAAAACTGTTTTTT